Following are 3 T cell receptor beta chains from one sample sequenced in a study of blood T cell repertoires in COVID-19. This table comes from immunoSEQ multiplex PCR, and its TCRdb copy is limited to in-frame clones, with some not included. The table shows roughly 180,000 clones, with around 87% occurring only once. Source material: peripheral blood. These receptor sequences come from a man between 18 and 35 years old with acute or convalescent COVID-19.

This clone has a single count. The V call is TRBV6-5, the J call TRBJ1-2; 7 bases line up with TRBD1. Germline loops: CDR1 MNHEY, CDR2 SVGAGI. There are 14 residues in the CDR3. The trim removed 0 bases at V and 8 bases at J, leaving 6 bases unmatched. CDR3 in DNA: TGTGCCAGCAGTTACTCGATGAGGGGGCTAGGCTACACCTTC. Amino acids: CASSYSMRGLGYTF.

V gene TRBV30 combines with J gene TRBJ1-1; TRBD1 might be the D (5 bases). Germline values: CDR1 GTSNPN, CDR2 SVGIG (reference sequence). The CDR3 has 13 amino acids. V was shortened by 3 bases and J by 1 base, with 9 bases between the two germline ends. The CDR3 coding sequence is TGTGCCTGGAGGGTGGGGCGGAACACTGAAGCTTTCTTT. It yields the protein CAWRVGRNTEAFF.

The sample holds one count of this clone. V is TRBV9 and J is TRBJ1-2, with 8 bases that match TRBD1. After removal of 4 bases from V and 2 bases from J, the junction contained 7 bases not matched to a gene. This CDR3 has 15 amino acids. Germline V CDR1 and CDR2: SGDLS, YYNGEE. The CDR3 loop reads CASSPTGGPNYGYTF. The CDR3 nucleotides are TGTGCCAGCAGCCCCACAGGGGGGCCGAACTATGGCTACACCTTC.